Here is one T cell receptor beta chain with its context. The data are from a study of control samples from healthy donors and cancer patients. The V gene lost 0 bases and the J gene lost 2 bases, with 8 bases spanning the gap. Germline CDR1 and CDR2: SGHRS and YFSETQ. CDR3 length equals 15 residues. The assay was immunoSEQ multiplex PCR, and TCRdb's table has in-frame clones only and misses some. The profile covers about 22,000 clones, with roughly four fifths appearing a single time and under 30% taken by the ten largest. The sample was PBMCs. The clonotype originates from a man in his sixties with head and neck cancer. The J gene is TRBJ2-2, the V gene TRBV5-1; D is unclear. The CDR3 loop is CASSLAVYNTGELFF. As DNA, the CDR3 is TGCGCCAGCAGCTTGGCCGTATATAACACCGGGGAGCTGTTTTTT. The full variable domain, completed using reference TRBV5-1 and TRBJ2-2, is KAGVTQTPRYLIKTRGQQVTLSCSPISGHRSVSWYQQTPGQGLQFLFEYFSETQRNKGNFPGRFSGRQFSNSRSEMNVSTLELGDSALYLCASSLAVYNTGELFFGEGSRLTVL.